This T cell receptor beta chain was profiled in a study of neurological immune-mediated disorders. Synthesis of cDNA was accomplished via 5'RACE employing 10-nucleotide random UMIs. Every sequencing run drew on 15-18 subjects and yielded over 160 million TCR-beta sequences. TCRdb called the 5' RACE reads again in MiXCR, with one record for every CDR3 protein. The profile shows 24,000 or so distinct CDR3 sequences, 2% to 3% of them singletons. This CDR3 is 15 amino acids long. Germline V CDR1 and CDR2: SGDLS, YYNGEE. The germline V and J ends were trimmed by 0 bases and 1 base, with 10 bases remaining between them. Study-level findings and limits: Across subjects, expanded clones had no CDR3 amino acid sequences in common, pointing to private repertoires in all groups. HTLV-1-associated myelopathy had the most TCR clonal expansion, while multiple sclerosis had the least, a level that fell below healthy controls.

Ten or more counts support this clonotype. What it binds is unknown. The source is a woman aged 45-65 years with multiple sclerosis. This chain joins TRBV9 and TRBJ2-5; the D gene is possibly TRBD2 (7 bases). Sequenced: PBMCs. CDR3 region: CASSVAGGPQETQYF. The DNA of the CDR3 is TGTGCCAGCAGCGTAGCGGGGGGCCCCCAAGAGACCCAGTACTTC.